What follows is one T cell receptor beta chain and its context. The junction differs from germline at one of its ends, possibly a read error. These data are taken from a study of tumor-infiltrating lymphocytes in oesophageal squamous cell carcinoma. Germline loops: CDR1 SGHVS, CDR2 FNYEAQ. The length of the CDR3 is 16 residues. TCRdb recomputed calls from the PCR reads with MiXCR, one row per CDR3 protein. The repertoire holds 8,000 to 11,000 distinct CDR3 sequences, with about two thirds as singletons. The chain employs TRBV7-6 and TRBJ2-5; perhaps TRBD1 as D (7 bases). This TCR came from a female donor with esophageal squamous cell carcinoma. Sequenced sample: esophageal tumor tissue. The CDR3 is CASSLAGGTGLETQYF. As DNA, the CDR3 is TGTGCTAGCAGCTTAGCAGGGGGGACGGGTCTAGAGACCCAGTACTTC.